Listed here are 29 T cell receptor beta chains from one sample, sequenced in a study of cytomegalovirus exposure and HLA in healthy donors. In the PCR, 60 Vbeta and 13 Jbeta primers were used. TCRdb keeps only in-frame clones here, not all; method: immunoSEQ multiplex PCR. The sample records 180,000 or so clones, roughly 73% being singletons. The sequencing input was PBMCs. The receptors come from a middle-aged woman in good health and CMV-seropositive.

V usage is TRBV28 and J usage is TRBJ2-6, with D unresolved. Germline loops: CDR1 MDHEN, CDR2 SYDVKM. V was pared by 8 bases and J by 0 bases, with 11 bases between. The CDR3 extends over 15 amino acids. The CDR3 protein is CASLPATSGANVLTF. The CDR3 DNA reads as TGTGCCAGCTTGCCAGCGACCTCTGGGGCCAACGTCCTGACTTTC. Full variable domain (outside the CDR3, taken from reference TRBV28 and TRBJ2-6): DVKVTQSSRYLVKRTGEKVFLECVQDMDHENMFWYRQDPGLGLRLIYFSYDVKMKEKGDIPEGYSVSREKKERFSLILESASTNQTSMYLCASLPATSGANVLTFGAGSRLTVL.

Here the CDR3 DNA reads TGTGCCAGCAGCTCCCCAGGGGTGTCCGCTGGAAACACCATATATTTT. Amino acids: CASSSPGVSAGNTIYF. This rearrangement joins TRBV14 to TRBJ1-3; D perhaps matches TRBD1 (6 bases). Germline lookup yields CDR1 SGHDN and CDR2 FVKESK. The CDR3 is made up of 16 amino acids. Trimming took off 5 bases at V and 2 bases at J, with 16 bases between the two ends.

V is TRBV18 and J is TRBJ2-1; perhaps TRBD2 as D (6 bases). Per germline, CDR1 KGHSH and CDR2 LQKENI. The CDR3 has 15 amino acids. V shed 5 bases and J shed 8 bases, with 19 bases lying between them. This chain's CDR3 is CASSDRGLGGDEQFF. CDR3 DNA sequence: TGTGCCAGCTCAGACCGGGGACTCGGCGGGGATGAGCAGTTCTTC.

This chain joins TRBV5-5 and TRBJ1-5; 9 bases are shared with TRBD1. The CDR3 loop spans 13 amino acids. In germline, CDR1 is SGHKS, CDR2 YYEKEE (reference sequence). Trimming removed 3 bases from V and 7 bases from J; junction bases left unmatched: 2. The CDR3 DNA reads TGTGCCAGCAGCTGGACAGGGGAACAGCCCCAGCATTTT. Translation: CASSWTGEQPQHF.

This clone was seen a handful of times. A read error may produce the germline difference seen at one junction end. The chain uses TRBV6-1 and TRBJ2-7; TRBD1 agrees at 7 bases. There are 15 residues in the CDR3. CDR1 MNHNS and CDR2 SASEGT come from the germline V gene. The CDR3 loop reads CASRPEGASSNEQYF. In DNA, the CDR3 is TGTGCCAGCAGACCCGAGGGGGCTAGCTCCAACGAGCAGTACTTC.

The chain uses TRBV19 and TRBJ1-5; TRBD1 is a possible D gene (6 bases). Germline V gives CDR1 LNHDA, CDR2 SQIVND (reference sequence). The CDR3 sequence is 15 residues long. Trimming left V 7 bases short and J 1 base short, with 14 bases between. CDR3 region: CASKFRQDSNQPQHF. The CDR3 DNA is TGTGCCAGTAAGTTCAGACAGGACAGCAATCAGCCCCAGCATTTT.

This chain links TRBV19 with TRBJ1-5, with 8 bases matching TRBD1. CDR1 LNHDA and CDR2 SQIVND come from the germline V gene (reference sequence). The CDR3 contains 13 residues. V was pared by 5 bases and J by 8 bases, with 5 bases of the junction left unmatched. The CDR3 spells CASSALQGEPQHF. The CDR3 DNA reads TGTGCCAGTAGTGCCTTACAGGGGGAGCCCCAGCATTTT.

J is TRBJ2-7 and V is TRBV19; unclear D gene. There are 14 residues in the CDR3. Germline V lookup: CDR1 LNHDA, CDR2 SQIVND (reference sequence). Trimming cost V 5 bases and J 6 bases, with 17 bases left between them. CDR3 nucleotides: TGTGCCAGTAGTTCGACTGCGGAGCTCGGCGAGCAGTACTTC. Its translation: CASSSTAELGEQYF.

The CDR3 here is CASSESAGGADGELFF. CDR3 sequence (DNA): TGCGCCAGCAGTGAGTCGGCGGGGGGCGCGGACGGGGAGCTGTTTTTT. The chain joins TRBV10-2 to TRBJ2-2, with 8 positions matching TRBD2. This CDR3 spans 16 amino acids. V was pared by 0 bases and J by 7 bases, with 7 bases of the junction left unmatched. In germline, CDR1 is WSHSY, CDR2 SAAADI.

The chain employs TRBV7-2 and TRBJ1-1, with 8 nucleotides matching TRBD1. Germline assignment: CDR1 SGHTA and CDR2 FQGNSA. The CDR3 is 15 amino acids. The junction had 9 bases not matched to a gene; V was cut back by 5 bases and J by 4 bases. The CDR3 coding sequence is TGTGCCAGCAGCATAGACAGGGGTTATTTCACTGAAGCTTTCTTT. As protein: CASSIDRGYFTEAFF.

The chain couples TRBV4-3 to TRBJ2-1; 13 nucleotides align to TRBD2. The germline gives CDR1 LGHNA, CDR2 YSLEER. The CDR3 runs to 16 residues. With 5 bases clipped from V and 7 bases from J, the junction kept 8 bases outside the gene matches. The chain's CDR3 is CASSAGLAGAENEQFF. The CDR3 DNA sequence: TGCGCCAGCAGCGCTGGACTAGCGGGGGCAGAGAATGAGCAGTTCTTC.

This clone was counted only a few times. The chain recombines TRBV28 with TRBJ2-2; a weak D match, TRBD2 (6 bases). Germline values: CDR1 MDHEN, CDR2 SYDVKM. V was shortened by 5 bases and J by 9 bases, with 19 bases between the two germline ends. The CDR3 runs to 15 residues. CDR3: CASSGSGTPGRELFF. Written as DNA, the CDR3 is TGTGCCAGCAGTGGATCCGGGACTCCTGGCCGGGAGCTGTTTTTT.

This clone was seen a handful of times. V and J are TRBV4-3 and TRBJ2-2, with a weak D call TRBD1 (6 bases). V was pared by 0 bases and J by 1 base, with 6 bases between. Per the germline V gene, CDR1 is LGHNA and CDR2 is YSLEER. This CDR3 comprises 15 residues. The DNA of the CDR3 is TGCGCCAGCAGCCAAGAAGGGGGGAACACCGGGGAGCTGTTTTTT. Protein sequence: CASSQEGGNTGELFF.

The chain links TRBV28 to TRBJ2-5, with TRBD2 matching 13 bases. The J call may be wrong; the DNA end is better matched by TRBJ2-7. Germline V gene lookup returns CDR1 MDHEN and CDR2 SYDVKM. This CDR3 contains 17 residues. Written as DNA, the CDR3 is TGTGCCAGCAGTCGACCGACTAGCGGGAGGACCTCCTACGAGCAGTACTTC. Residues: CASSRPTSGRTSYEQYF.

The chain has TRBV7-2 and TRBJ1-2; D gene ambiguous. V was trimmed by 1 base and J by 4 bases, leaving 13 bases between them. Germline CDR1 reads SGHTA; CDR2 reads FQGNSA. The CDR3 is 15 amino acids. The CDR3 bases are TGTGCCAGCAGCTTAGTTGCAGGCGAAATCTATGGCTACACCTTC. Amino acids: CASSLVAGEIYGYTF.

The chain uses TRBV11-1 and TRBJ2-3; tentatively, D is TRBD1 (7 bases). CDR1 and CDR2 from the germline V gene are SGHAT and FQDESV (reference sequence). V lost 6 bases, J lost 6 bases, and 16 bases lay in between. The CDR3 runs to 14 residues. As DNA, the CDR3 is TGTGCCAGCAGTTTTCAGGGGGGCTGGGATACGCAGTATTTT. Protein product: CASSFQGGWDTQYF.

The rearrangement joins TRBV27 to TRBJ2-3, with TRBD2 identical over 12 bases. V lost 4 bases, J lost 6 bases, and 11 bases stayed unmatched. The CDR3 has 17 residues. The V gene's germline CDR1 is MNHEY and CDR2 SMNVEV (reference sequence). The CDR3 loop reads CASSSPTSGSSRDTQYF. CDR3 bases: TGTGCCAGCAGTTCCCCGACTAGCGGGAGCAGTAGGGATACGCAGTATTTT.

This rearrangement joins TRBV7-2 to TRBJ2-3, with D perhaps TRBD2 (6 bases). Germline CDR1 and CDR2: SGHTA and FQGNSA. The CDR3 length is 16 residues. V was shortened by 5 bases and J by 0 bases, with 15 bases between the two germline ends. CDR3 region: CASSAMGGGSTDTQYF. DNA of the CDR3: TGTGCCAGCAGCGCGATGGGAGGCGGTAGCACAGATACGCAGTATTTT.

The genes are TRBV27 and TRBJ1-5; TRBD1 is a possible D gene (6 bases). The CDR3 is 14 residues long. Germline loops: CDR1 MNHEY, CDR2 SMNVEV (reference sequence). The V end was cut by 5 bases, the J end by 3 bases, with 11 bases between. CDR3 in amino acids: CASSPHRANQPQHF. CDR3 nucleotides: TGTGCCAGCAGTCCCCACAGGGCCAATCAGCCCCAGCATTTT.

This clone was counted between two and nine times. The rearrangement joins TRBV9 to TRBJ2-2; D is uncertain. The germline CDR1 and CDR2 sequences are SGDLS and YYNGEE. The length of the CDR3 is 16 residues. Trimming removed 4 bases from V and 0 bases from J, with 13 bases in between. This chain's CDR3 is CASSMGSLSNTGELFF. As DNA, the CDR3 is TGTGCCAGCAGCATGGGCAGTCTTTCGAACACCGGGGAGCTGTTTTTT. The full variable domain, its missing parts supplied by reference TRBV9 and TRBJ2-2, is DSGVTQTPKHLITATGQRVTLRCSPRSGDLSVYWYQQSLDQGLQFLIQYYNGEERAKGNILERFSAQQFPDLHSELNLSSLELGDSALYFCASSMGSLSNTGELFFGEGSRLTVL.

This clone was recorded only once. The rearrangement links TRBV30 to TRBJ2-5; D not resolved. V was cut by 5 bases and J by 2 bases, with 6 bases left in between. Germline CDR1 GTSNPN, CDR2 SVGIG (reference sequence). The CDR3 contains 11 residues. The CDR3 spells CAWAIQETQYF. The CDR3 DNA reads as TGTGCCTGGGCTATTCAAGAGACCCAGTACTTC.

The CDR3 loop is CASSIRPGTGSYEQYF. CDR3 bases: TGTGCCAGTAGTATTCGACCCGGGACAGGATCCTACGAGCAGTACTTC. This rearrangement joins TRBV19 to TRBJ2-7; 8 positions match TRBD1. The CDR3 runs to 16 residues. The germline V gene encodes CDR1 LNHDA and CDR2 SQIVND (reference sequence). The V gene end was trimmed by 3 bases and the J gene end by 1 base; junction bases not matched to a gene: 8.

The chain has TRBV6-5 and TRBJ2-1; a weak D match, TRBD2 (6 bases). The germline V and J ends were trimmed by 5 bases and 9 bases, with 11 bases remaining between them. The CDR3 has 12 amino acids. Germline CDR1 is MNHEY and CDR2 is SVGAGI. The CDR3: CASSTRGSEQFF. For the CDR3, the DNA is TGTGCCAGCAGTACGCGGGGTAGTGAGCAGTTCTTC.

CDR3 bases: TGTGCCAGCTCACCTGTCGCGGGAGGGGTCGACGAGCAGTACTTC. It is translated as CASSPVAGGVDEQYF. The chain joins TRBV18 to TRBJ2-7; TRBD2 agrees at 9 bases. The CDR3 has 15 amino acids. Trimming cost V 3 bases and J 5 bases; bases outside gene matches: 8. Germline values: CDR1 KGHSH, CDR2 LQKENI.

The gene calls are TRBV5-1 and TRBJ2-2, with D tentatively TRBD1 (5 bases). CDR3 size: 16 residues. Germline CDR1 reads SGHRS; CDR2 reads YFSETQ. V was cut by 0 bases and J by 5 bases, with 14 bases left in between. The CDR3 reads CASSLASRADTGELFF. CDR3 sequence (DNA): TGCGCCAGCAGCTTGGCGTCCAGGGCGGATACCGGGGAGCTGTTTTTT. The full variable domain, with the rest looked up from reference TRBV5-1 and TRBJ2-2, is KAGVTQTPRYLIKTRGQQVTLSCSPISGHRSVSWYQQTPGQGLQFLFEYFSETQRNKGNFPGRFSGRQFSNSRSEMNVSTLELGDSALYLCASSLASRADTGELFFGEGSRLTVL.

This chain connects TRBV29-1 to TRBJ1-2; 8 bases match TRBD1. The CDR3 totals 14 residues. Germline assignment: CDR1 SQVTM and CDR2 ANQGSEA. The V and J ends lost 3 bases and 4 bases, in that order; junction bases with no gene match: 7. CDR3 sequence reads: CSVESPGTGYGYTF. The CDR3 region has the DNA TGCAGCGTTGAGAGCCCCGGGACAGGCTATGGCTACACCTTC.

CDR3 in amino acids: CAWSTGTPNQPQHF. The DNA for the CDR3 is TGTGCCTGGAGCACCGGGACACCAAATCAGCCCCAGCATTTT. The chain uses TRBV30 and TRBJ1-5, with D tentatively TRBD1 (6 bases). Germline assignment: CDR1 GTSNPN and CDR2 SVGIG (reference sequence). The CDR3 runs 14 residues. V lost 3 bases to trimming and J lost 4 bases, with 13 bases between them.

The V gene is TRBV28, the J gene TRBJ2-5, with 13 nucleotides matching TRBD2. Germline assignment: CDR1 MDHEN and CDR2 SYDVKM. The V gene end was trimmed by 3 bases and the J gene end by 8 bases; junction bases not matched to a gene: 12. This CDR3 region has 17 residues. CDR3 residues: CASSFLGLAGAQGTQYF. The CDR3 coding sequence is TGTGCCAGCAGTTTCCTCGGACTAGCGGGAGCCCAAGGAACCCAGTACTTC.

This chain joins TRBV29-1 and TRBJ1-2, with TRBD1 as a possible D gene (6 bases). The CDR3 length is 13 residues. Trimming cost V 6 bases and J 8 bases, with 19 bases left between them. Germline assignment: CDR1 SQVTM and CDR2 ANQGSEA. The CDR3 loop reads CSVRWGGAGGYTF. The DNA of the CDR3 is TGCAGCGTCAGATGGGGGGGGGCTGGGGGCTACACCTTC.